What follows are 7 T cell receptor beta chains derived from one specimen sequenced in a study of blood T cell repertoires in COVID-19. Profiled with immunoSEQ multiplex PCR; TCRdb holds only in-frame clones, not every one. Found here are 250,000 to 300,000 clones, almost 90% of them singletons; the top ten hold 11%. Specimen: peripheral blood. These receptors all come from a woman aged 25 to 39 with COVID-19, enrolled during active disease.

This clone was seen only a few times. This chain uses TRBV29-1 with TRBJ2-7, with 14 bases aligning to TRBD2. Germline V gene data show CDR1 as SQVTM and CDR2 as ANQGSEA. The CDR3 is 15 amino acids. V trimming: 7 bases; J trimming: 3 bases; junction bases outside the gene matches: 8. The CDR3 DNA reads TGCAGCGGAATCACCGGGACTAGCGGGAGCTACGAGCAGTACTTC. Residues: CSGITGTSGSYEQYF.

The chain has TRBV3-1 (or the pseudogene TRBV3-2) and TRBJ1-5, with a tentative D call TRBD1 (5 bases). This CDR3 contains 16 residues. Trimming removed 0 bases from V and 7 bases from J, with 16 bases in between. Germline assignment: CDR1 LGHDT and CDR2 YNNKEL (reference sequence). DNA of the CDR3: TGTGCCAGCAGCCAAGATCTTGAGGCAGGGCGACAGCCCCAGCATTTT. As protein: CASSQDLEAGRQPQHF.

This chain links TRBV6-1 with TRBJ2-1, with 10 nucleotides matching TRBD2. This CDR3 is built from 15 residues. Trimming at V came to 5 bases and at J to 6 bases, leaving 7 bases not matched to a gene. The germline V gene encodes CDR1 MNHNS and CDR2 SASEGT. CDR3 protein: CASSSSSGRGNEQFF. The CDR3 bases are TGTGCCAGCAGTTCTTCTAGCGGGAGAGGCAATGAGCAGTTCTTC.

The chain has TRBV5-8 and TRBJ1-1; possible D gene TRBD1, 6 bases. Germline CDR1 and CDR2: SGHTS and YDEGEE. Trimming removed 2 bases at V and 11 bases at J, with 13 bases between. The length of the CDR3 is 12 residues. CDR3 protein: CASSFRAGDAFF. The CDR3 coding sequence is TGTGCCAGCAGCTTTAGGGCAGGGGATGCTTTCTTT.

This clone was observed once. The rearrangement links TRBV28 to TRBJ2-7; D gene ambiguous. CDR1 and CDR2 from the germline V gene are MDHEN and SYDVKM. CDR3 length: 14 residues. The V gene lost 3 bases and the J gene lost 4 bases, with 13 bases spanning the gap. CDR3 region: CASSFPETGYEQYF. The CDR3 region has the DNA TGTGCCAGCAGTTTCCCTGAGACCGGGTACGAGCAGTACTTC.

The chain carries TRBV15 and TRBJ2-3; no firm D call. The CDR3 extends over 14 amino acids. The germline V gene has CDR1 LNHNV and CDR2 YYDKDF (reference sequence). Trimming removed 0 bases from V and 6 bases from J, with 10 bases in between. CDR3 amino acids: CATSRDLVSDTQYF. In nucleotides, the CDR3 is TGTGCCACCAGCAGAGATCTAGTCTCCGATACGCAGTATTTT. The whole variable domain, remainder taken from reference TRBV15 and TRBJ2-3, is DAMVIQNPRYQVTQFGKPVTLSCSQTLNHNVMYWYQQKSSQAPKLLFHYYDKDFNNEADTPDNFQSRRPNTSFCFLDIRSPGLGDTAMYLCATSRDLVSDTQYFGPGTRLTVL.

This chain connects TRBV3-1 (or the pseudogene TRBV3-2) to TRBJ2-5; tentative D call: TRBD2 (5 bases). The length of the CDR3 is 15 residues. Germline V lookup: CDR1 LGHDT, CDR2 YNNKEL (reference sequence). V lost 4 bases and J 2 bases, leaving 14 bases between the germline ends. The chain's CDR3 is CASSPLLAGQETQYF. CDR3 DNA: TGTGCCAGCAGCCCCCTGTTGGCGGGTCAAGAGACCCAGTACTTC.